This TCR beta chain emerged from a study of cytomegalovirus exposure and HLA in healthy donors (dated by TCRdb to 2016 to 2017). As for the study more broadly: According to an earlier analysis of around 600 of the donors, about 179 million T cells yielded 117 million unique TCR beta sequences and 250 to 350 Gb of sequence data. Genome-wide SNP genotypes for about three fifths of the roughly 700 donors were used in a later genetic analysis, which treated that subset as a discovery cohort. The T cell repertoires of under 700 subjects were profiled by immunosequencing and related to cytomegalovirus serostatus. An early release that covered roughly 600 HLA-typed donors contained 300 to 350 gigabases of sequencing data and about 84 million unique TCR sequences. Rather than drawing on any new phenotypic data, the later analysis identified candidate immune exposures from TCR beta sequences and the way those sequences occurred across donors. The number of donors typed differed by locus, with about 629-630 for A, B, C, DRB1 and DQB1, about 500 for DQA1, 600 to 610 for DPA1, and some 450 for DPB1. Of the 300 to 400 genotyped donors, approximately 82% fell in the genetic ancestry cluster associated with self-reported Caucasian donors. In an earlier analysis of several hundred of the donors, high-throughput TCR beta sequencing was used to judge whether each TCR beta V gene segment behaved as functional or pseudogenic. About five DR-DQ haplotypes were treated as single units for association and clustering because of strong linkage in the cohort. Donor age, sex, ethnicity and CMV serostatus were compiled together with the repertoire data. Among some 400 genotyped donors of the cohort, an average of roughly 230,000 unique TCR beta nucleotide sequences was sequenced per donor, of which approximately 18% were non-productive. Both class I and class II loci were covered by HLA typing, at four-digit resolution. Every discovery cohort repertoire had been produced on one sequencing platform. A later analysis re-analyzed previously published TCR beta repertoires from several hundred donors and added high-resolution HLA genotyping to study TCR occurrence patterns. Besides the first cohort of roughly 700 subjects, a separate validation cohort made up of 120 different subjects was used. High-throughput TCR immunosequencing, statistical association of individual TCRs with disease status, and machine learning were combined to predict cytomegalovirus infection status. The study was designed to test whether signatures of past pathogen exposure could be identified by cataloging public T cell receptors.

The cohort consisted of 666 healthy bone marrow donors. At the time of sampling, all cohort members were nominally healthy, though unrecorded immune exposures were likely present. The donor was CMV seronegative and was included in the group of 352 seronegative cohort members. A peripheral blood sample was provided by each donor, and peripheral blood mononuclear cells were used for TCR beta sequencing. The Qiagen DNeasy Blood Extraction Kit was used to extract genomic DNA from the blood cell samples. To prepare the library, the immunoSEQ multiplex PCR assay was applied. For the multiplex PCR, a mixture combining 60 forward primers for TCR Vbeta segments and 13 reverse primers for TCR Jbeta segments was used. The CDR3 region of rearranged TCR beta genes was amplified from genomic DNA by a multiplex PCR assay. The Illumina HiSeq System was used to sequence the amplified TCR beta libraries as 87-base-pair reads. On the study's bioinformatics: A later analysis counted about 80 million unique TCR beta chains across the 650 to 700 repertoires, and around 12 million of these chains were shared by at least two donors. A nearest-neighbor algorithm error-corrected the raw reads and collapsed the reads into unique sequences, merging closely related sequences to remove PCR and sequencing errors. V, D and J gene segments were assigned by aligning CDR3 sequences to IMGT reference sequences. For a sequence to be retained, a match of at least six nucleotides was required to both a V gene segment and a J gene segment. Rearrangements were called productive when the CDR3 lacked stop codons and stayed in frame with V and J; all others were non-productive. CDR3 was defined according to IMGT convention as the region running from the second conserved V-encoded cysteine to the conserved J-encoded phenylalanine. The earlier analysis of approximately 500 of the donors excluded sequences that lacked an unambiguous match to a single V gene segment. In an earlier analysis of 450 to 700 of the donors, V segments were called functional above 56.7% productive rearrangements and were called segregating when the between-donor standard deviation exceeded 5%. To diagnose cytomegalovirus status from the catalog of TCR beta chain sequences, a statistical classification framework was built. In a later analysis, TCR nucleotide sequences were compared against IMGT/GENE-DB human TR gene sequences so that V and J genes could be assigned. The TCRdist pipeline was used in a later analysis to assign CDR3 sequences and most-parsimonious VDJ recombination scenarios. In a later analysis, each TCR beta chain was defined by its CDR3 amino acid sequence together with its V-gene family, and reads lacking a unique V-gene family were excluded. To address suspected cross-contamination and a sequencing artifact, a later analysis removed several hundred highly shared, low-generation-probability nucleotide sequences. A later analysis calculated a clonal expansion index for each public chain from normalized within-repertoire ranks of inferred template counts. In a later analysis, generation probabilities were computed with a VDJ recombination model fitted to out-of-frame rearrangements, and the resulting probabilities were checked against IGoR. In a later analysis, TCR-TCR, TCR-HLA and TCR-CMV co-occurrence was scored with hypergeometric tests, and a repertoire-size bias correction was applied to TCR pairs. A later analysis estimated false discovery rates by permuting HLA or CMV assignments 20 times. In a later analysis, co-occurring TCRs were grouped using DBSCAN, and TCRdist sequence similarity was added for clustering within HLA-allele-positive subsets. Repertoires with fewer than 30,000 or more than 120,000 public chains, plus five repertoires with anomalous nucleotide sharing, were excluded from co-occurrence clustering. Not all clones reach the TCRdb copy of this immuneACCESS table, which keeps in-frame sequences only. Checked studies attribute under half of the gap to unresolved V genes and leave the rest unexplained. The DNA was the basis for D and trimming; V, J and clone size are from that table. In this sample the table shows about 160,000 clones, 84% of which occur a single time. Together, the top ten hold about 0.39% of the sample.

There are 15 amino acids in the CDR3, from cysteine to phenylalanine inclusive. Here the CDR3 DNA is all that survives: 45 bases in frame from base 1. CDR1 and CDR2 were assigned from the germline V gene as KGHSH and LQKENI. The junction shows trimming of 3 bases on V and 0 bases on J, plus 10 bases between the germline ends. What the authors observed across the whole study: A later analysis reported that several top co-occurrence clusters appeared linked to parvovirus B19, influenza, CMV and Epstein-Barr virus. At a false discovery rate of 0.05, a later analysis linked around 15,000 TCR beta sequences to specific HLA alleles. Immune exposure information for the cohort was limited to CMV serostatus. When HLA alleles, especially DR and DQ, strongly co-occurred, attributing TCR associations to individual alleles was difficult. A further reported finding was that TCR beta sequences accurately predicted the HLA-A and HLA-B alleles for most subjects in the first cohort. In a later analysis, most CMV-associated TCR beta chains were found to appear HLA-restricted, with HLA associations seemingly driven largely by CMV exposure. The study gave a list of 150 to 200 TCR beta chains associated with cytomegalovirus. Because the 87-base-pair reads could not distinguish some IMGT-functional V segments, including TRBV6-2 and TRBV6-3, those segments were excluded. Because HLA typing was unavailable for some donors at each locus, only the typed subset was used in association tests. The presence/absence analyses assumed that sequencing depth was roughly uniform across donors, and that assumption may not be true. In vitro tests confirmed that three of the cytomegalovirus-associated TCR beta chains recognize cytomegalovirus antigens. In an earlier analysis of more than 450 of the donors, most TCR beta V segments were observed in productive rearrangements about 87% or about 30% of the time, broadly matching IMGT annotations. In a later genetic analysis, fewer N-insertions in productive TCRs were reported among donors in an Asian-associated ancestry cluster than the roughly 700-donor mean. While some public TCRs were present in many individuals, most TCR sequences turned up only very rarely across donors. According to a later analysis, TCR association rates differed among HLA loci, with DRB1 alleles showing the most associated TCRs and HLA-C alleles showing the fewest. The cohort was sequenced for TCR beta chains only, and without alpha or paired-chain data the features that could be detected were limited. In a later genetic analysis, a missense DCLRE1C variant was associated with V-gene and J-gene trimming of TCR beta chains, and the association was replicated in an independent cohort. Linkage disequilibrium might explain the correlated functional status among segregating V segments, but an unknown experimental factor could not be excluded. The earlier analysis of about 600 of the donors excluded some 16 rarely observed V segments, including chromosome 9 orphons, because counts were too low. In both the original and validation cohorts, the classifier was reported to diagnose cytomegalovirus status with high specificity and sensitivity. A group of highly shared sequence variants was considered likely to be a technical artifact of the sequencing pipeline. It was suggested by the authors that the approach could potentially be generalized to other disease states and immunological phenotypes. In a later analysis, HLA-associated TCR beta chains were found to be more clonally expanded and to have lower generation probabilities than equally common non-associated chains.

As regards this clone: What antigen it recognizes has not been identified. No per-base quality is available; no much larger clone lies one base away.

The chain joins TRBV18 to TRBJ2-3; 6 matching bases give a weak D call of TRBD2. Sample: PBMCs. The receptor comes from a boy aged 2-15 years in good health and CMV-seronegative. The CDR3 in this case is CASSPPGLSTDTQYF. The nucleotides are TGTGCCAGCTCACCGCCGGGACTGAGCACAGATACGCAGTATTTT. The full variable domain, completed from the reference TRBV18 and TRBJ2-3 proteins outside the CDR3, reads NAGVMQNPRHLVRRRGQEARLRCSPMKGHSHVYWYRQLPEEGLKFMVYLQKENIIDESGMPKERFSAEFPKEGPSILRIQQVVRGDSAAYFCASSPPGLSTDTQYFGPGTRLTVL.